Below are 2 T cell receptor beta chains sequenced from a single sample in a study of blood T cells in healthy people across ages. Primers used in a second PCR of roughly 6 to 11 cycles were a sample-barcoded 5' primer and a J-beta primer mix. Via MiXCR, TCRdb re-called the 5' RACE reads, giving one row per CDR3 protein. The sample comprises 920,000 or so distinct CDR3 sequences, 35% to 55% of which are singletons, and approximately 20% rests with the top ten. Sequences were obtained from blood. Receptors were obtained from a woman aged 55-70 years in good health.

This clonotype was found once. The chain has TRBV2 and TRBJ1-6; D uncertain. The germline V and J ends were trimmed by 7 bases and 3 bases, with 13 bases remaining between them. The CDR3 covers 15 residues. Germline CDR1 and CDR2: SNHLY and FYNNEI. CDR3 bases: TGTGCCAGCAAAAGCGACTCAAACTATAATTCACCCCTCCACTTT. It specifies CASKSDSNYNSPLHF. Combining the CDR3 with reference TRBV2 and TRBJ1-6 gives the whole variable domain EPEVTQTPSHQVTQMGQEVILRCVPISNHLYFYWYRQILGQKVEFLVSFYNNEISEKSEIFDDQFSVERPDGSNFTLKIRSTKLEDSAMYFCASKSDSNYNSPLHFGNGTRLTVT.

The V and J genes are TRBV5-1 and TRBJ1-1, with 7 bases lining up with TRBD1. CDR1 and CDR2 from the germline V gene are SGHRS and YFSETQ. This CDR3 comprises 17 residues. V was pared by 3 bases and J by 4 bases, with 15 bases of the junction left unmatched. CDR3 bases: TGCGCCAGCAGCTCTGGACAGGACCTGTCGATGGGCACTGAAGCTTTCTTT. As protein: CASSSGQDLSMGTEAFF.